The clone carrying this T cell receptor (beta chain) was seen many times. TCRdb re-called the 5' RACE reads with MiXCR, one entry per CDR3 protein. The data show approximately 180,000 distinct CDR3 sequences, with about 18% seen just once and 4.3% held by the top ten. This sample was included in a study of CD8 T cells in ankylosing spondylitis. Germline-derived CDR1 and CDR2 are SGHTA and FQGNSA. The CDR3 length is 15 residues. Losses at the gene ends were 5 bases for V and 3 bases for J; bases not matched to a gene: 4. This sequence was found in a male donor between 10 and 30 years old with ankylosing spondylitis or in good health (not recorded which). The chain uses TRBV7-2 and TRBJ2-2, with 9 bases identical to TRBD1. The sample consisted of blood, either unsorted or a sorted T cell fraction (not recorded which). CDR3 DNA sequence: TGTGCCAGCAGCCGGGACAGGGTAGACACCGGGGAGCTGTTTTTT. Amino acids: CASSRDRVDTGELFF. The full variable domain, completed using reference TRBV7-2 and TRBJ2-2, is GAGVSQSPSNKVTEKGKDVELRCDPISGHTALYWYRQSLGQGLEFLIYFQGNSAPDKSGLPSDRFSAERTGGSVSTLTIQRTQQEDSAVYLCASSRDRVDTGELFFGEGSRLTVL.